The 10 T cell receptor beta chains presented below share a single source sample, sequenced in a study of blood T cell repertoires in COVID-19. Method: immunoSEQ multiplex PCR; TCRdb's copy keeps in-frame clones and lacks some. The profile covers roughly 200,000 clones, with about 76% appearing a single time and around 8.9% taken by the ten largest. Specimen: peripheral blood. The origin of the receptors is a woman in her forties or fifties with active or convalescent COVID-19.

V and J are TRBV27 and TRBJ2-1, with 11 bases matching TRBD2. The CDR3 has 18 amino acids. From germline, CDR1 is MNHEY and CDR2 SMNVEV (reference sequence). Unmatched junction bases numbered 10, after V lost 0 bases and J lost 6 bases. The CDR3 bases are TGTGCCAGCAGTTTATCATTTTCGTTACTAGCGGGAGCCAATGAGCAGTTCTTC. Amino acids: CASSLSFSLLAGANEQFF.

The rearrangement uses TRBV7-9 and TRBJ1-5; D call uncertain. Trimming took off 1 base at V and 2 bases at J, with 6 bases between the two ends. The CDR3 spans 14 residues. The germline gives CDR1 SEHNR, CDR2 FQNEAQ (reference sequence). For the CDR3, the DNA is TGTGCCAGCAGCTTAGGGCACGGCAATCAGCCCCAGCATTTT. Its translation is CASSLGHGNQPQHF.

This clone showed up just a few times. The gene calls are TRBV30 and TRBJ1-3; TRBD1 agrees at 7 bases. V lost 2 bases to trimming and J lost 0 bases; unmatched junction nucleotides: 7. CDR3 size: 16 residues. Germline V CDR1 and CDR2: GTSNPN, SVGIG (reference sequence). CDR3 nucleotide sequence: TGTGCCTGGAGTACGGGACAGCCAATCTCTGGAAACACCATATATTTT. Translated: CAWSTGQPISGNTIYF.

This clone turned up a few times. The rearrangement uses TRBV5-4 and TRBJ2-7; 9 bases line up with TRBD1. The CDR3 spans 13 residues. The V segment lost 3 bases and the J segment 2 bases; nucleotides outside the gene matches: 0. Per the germline V gene, CDR1 is SGHNT and CDR2 is YYREEE (reference sequence). The CDR3 sequence: CASSWDRAYEQYF. The CDR3 DNA follows: TGTGCCAGCAGCTGGGACAGGGCCTACGAGCAGTACTTC. The full variable domain, in which reference TRBV5-4 and TRBJ2-7 provide the parts outside the CDR3, is ETGVTQSPTHLIKTRGQQVTLRCSSQSGHNTVSWYQQALGQGPQFIFQYYREEENGRGNFPPRFSGLQFPNYSSELNVNALELDDSALYLCASSWDRAYEQYFGPGTRLTVT.

As regards this clone: The final CDR3 position lacks the conserved phenylalanine or tryptophan, pointing to a likely read error. It is unclear where the CDR3 begins or ends on the DNA, so no DNA is shown, and the CDR3 is as TCRdb lists it. The chain has TRBV5-1 and TRBJ2-7; TRBD2, the table's D call, was not compared with the DNA. Germline loops: CDR1 SGHRS, CDR2 YFSETQ. Both ends counted, the CDR3 spans 9 residues. The CDR3 reads CASRPGTES.

In this sample, this clone turned up a few times. The V gene is TRBV6-2 or TRBV6-3, the J gene TRBJ2-7; D is possibly TRBD1 (7 bases). The germline V and J ends were trimmed by 0 bases and 5 bases, with 29 bases remaining between them. This CDR3 region has 20 residues. Germline CDR1 and CDR2: MNHEY and SVGEGT. Here the CDR3 reads CASSYSRTGYRGGPRDEQYF. Written as DNA, the CDR3 is TGTGCCAGCAGTTACTCAAGGACCGGTTACAGGGGAGGACCGCGGGACGAGCAGTACTTC.

V usage is TRBV6-5 and J usage is TRBJ1-5; D unclear. The CDR3 consists of 14 residues. Germline V gives CDR1 MNHEY, CDR2 SVGAGI. With 6 bases removed from V and 4 bases from J, the gap between germline ends came to 13 bases. DNA of the CDR3: TGTGCCAGCAGGAGAGCGACGGGGAATCAGCCCCAGCATTTT. Encoded protein: CASRRATGNQPQHF.

The rearrangement uses TRBV28 and TRBJ1-3; D gene unclear. The germline V and J ends were trimmed by 3 bases and 4 bases, with 13 bases remaining between them. The length of the CDR3 is 15 residues. The germline V gene has CDR1 MDHEN and CDR2 SYDVKM. DNA of the CDR3: TGTGCCAGCAGTTTGGATCAGCGGGCCGGAAACACCATATATTTT. Translation gives CASSLDQRAGNTIYF. Combining the CDR3 with reference TRBV28 and TRBJ1-3 gives the whole variable domain DVKVTQSSRYLVKRTGEKVFLECVQDMDHENMFWYRQDPGLGLRLIYFSYDVKMKEKGDIPEGYSVSREKKERFSLILESASTNQTSMYLCASSLDQRAGNTIYFGEGSWLTVV.

This chain connects TRBV7-2 to TRBJ2-7, with TRBD1 identical over 7 bases. The ends lost 1 base at V and 0 bases at J; junction bases unmatched: 6. CDR1 and CDR2 from the germline V gene are SGHTA and FQGNSA. This CDR3 contains 16 residues. CDR3 sequence reads: CASSLGGGITSYEQYF. The CDR3 DNA reads TGTGCCAGCAGCTTAGGAGGGGGCATAACCTCCTACGAGCAGTACTTC.

The chain employs TRBV20-1 and TRBJ1-6, with 9 bases identical to TRBD1. Germline values: CDR1 DFQATT, CDR2 SNEGSKA (reference sequence). The junction had 7 bases not matched to a gene; V was cut back by 3 bases and J by 7 bases. This CDR3 is 15 amino acids long. This CDR3 reads CSASGGQGDNSPLHF. The CDR3 coding sequence is TGCAGTGCTAGTGGGGGACAGGGTGACAATTCACCCCTCCACTTT.